This T cell receptor beta chain was identified in a study of cytomegalovirus exposure and HLA in healthy donors. Study information: As released early, the data held some 80 million unique TCRs from HLA-typed donors.

The CDR3 has 11 amino acids. CDR1 and CDR2 (germline): SGHTA, FQGNSA. Turning to this clone: Its cognate antigen is unknown. An end of the junction does not agree with germline; a read error may underlie this.

Study-level results: With later analysis, a missense DCLRE1C variant became linked to TCR beta V- and J-gene trimming. Looking again later, the authors saw that most CMV-associated TCR beta chains seemed HLA-restricted. In an earlier analysis, about 87% or about 30%: the productive usage of most TCR beta V segments.

PCR employed 60 Vbeta and 13 Jbeta primers. The data were produced by immunoSEQ multiplex PCR, yet TCRdb's version contains in-frame clones alone and is incomplete. This table holds about 200,000 clones, 75% to 85% found once. This receptor was identified in a girl aged 10-17 years in good health and CMV-seronegative. This sequence joins TRBV7-2 and TRBJ2-7; D ambiguous. The sequencing input was PBMCs. CDR3 sequence: CASSLEREQHF. The CDR3 DNA follows: TGTGCCAGCAGCTTAGAGCGCGAGCAGCACTTC.